A few counts support the clone carrying this TCR beta chain. The antigen is not known. The source of the sample is a study of identical twins. General study results and limits: Recombination models fit unrelated individuals' TCR alpha sharing but underestimated twins'. Invariant cells of the MAIT and iNKT types might have partly distorted the zero-insertion analyses.

A universal primer binding site was introduced by template switching. The final cDNA contained unique molecular identifiers. TCRdb fed the 5' RACE reads into MiXCR, producing one record per CDR3 protein. There are about 460,000 distinct CDR3 sequences in the sample; 12% to 15% occur only once, and around 0.52% lies in the top ten. Separately, the same data were catalogued under a study of yellow fever vaccine responses in identical twins.

This TCR was sampled from a woman between 18 and 30 years old in good health. Material: CD4+ T cells sorted from blood.

CDR3 sequence: CASSRGTGSMNTQYF. The CDR3, as DNA: TGTGCCAGCAGTCGCGGGACAGGGAGTATGAATACGCAGTATTTT. J is TRBJ2-3 and V is TRBV6-1, with 9 bases fitting TRBD1. The junction had 10 bases not matched to a gene; V was cut back by 5 bases and J by 7 bases. CDR1 and CDR2 from the germline V gene are MNHNS and SASEGT. The length of the CDR3 is 15 residues.